Shown below are 9 T cell receptor beta chains from a single sample sequenced in a study of blood T cell repertoires in COVID-19. Libraries were prepared by immunoSEQ multiplex PCR; TCRdb keeps only in-frame clonotypes and omits some of them. The sample has 80,000 or so clones, around three quarters seen once. The sample was peripheral blood. The origin of the receptors is a woman in her sixties or seventies with acute or convalescent COVID-19.

The chain links TRBV19 to TRBJ1-5; 8 bases are shared with TRBD1. V was pared by 2 bases and J by 8 bases, with 8 bases of the junction left unmatched. Germline assignment: CDR1 LNHDA and CDR2 SQIVND (reference sequence). CDR3 length: 15 residues. CDR3 nucleotide sequence: TGTGCCAGTAGTATAAGTTGGACAGGGAGCAAGCCCCAGCATTTT. This sequence encodes CASSISWTGSKPQHF. The variable domain in full, completed from reference TRBV19 and TRBJ1-5, reads DGGITQSPKYLFRKEGQNVTLSCEQNLNHDAMYWYRQDPGQGLRLIYYSQIVNDFQKGDIAEGYSVSREKKESFPLTVTSAQKNPTAFYLCASSISWTGSKPQHFGDGTRLSIL.

This rearrangement joins TRBV7-2 to TRBJ1-1, with D uncertain. CDR3 size: 14 residues. Germline CDR1 and CDR2: SGHTA and FQGNSA. The germline V and J ends were trimmed by 6 bases and 3 bases, with 14 bases remaining between them. CDR3 sequence: CASSPHGRDTEAFF. As DNA, the CDR3 is TGTGCCAGCAGTCCCCATGGGAGGGACACTGAAGCTTTCTTT.

The V and J genes are TRBV18 and TRBJ2-5; D may be TRBD1 (5 bases). This CDR3 comprises 12 residues. Trimming left V 0 bases short and J 9 bases short, with 8 bases between. Germline V gives CDR1 KGHSH, CDR2 LQKENI. The CDR3 sequence is CASSPPQGSQYF. The DNA of the CDR3 is TGTGCCAGCTCACCACCCCAGGGATCCCAGTACTTC. Looking up the rest from reference TRBV18 and TRBJ2-5 gives the full variable domain: NAGVMQNPRHLVRRRGQEARLRCSPMKGHSHVYWYRQLPEEGLKFMVYLQKENIIDESGMPKERFSAEFPKEGPSILRIQQVVRGDSAAYFCASSPPQGSQYFGPGTRLLVL.

The CDR3 loop reads CASSHRLAGGIQETQYF. The DNA of the CDR3 is TGCGCCAGCAGCCACCGACTAGCGGGGGGGATACAAGAGACCCAGTACTTC. The rearrangement joins TRBV4-1 to TRBJ2-5; 14 bases are a match to TRBD2. Germline V gene lookup returns CDR1 MGHRA and CDR2 YSYEKL. CDR3 size: 17 residues. V was pared by 3 bases and J by 2 bases, with 5 bases of the junction left unmatched.

The V call is TRBV7-2, the J call TRBJ2-2, with 8 bases lining up with TRBD1. CDR1 is SGHTA, CDR2 FQGNSA, per germline. V dropped 8 bases and J dropped 4; count of bases not matched to a gene: 9. The CDR3 has 15 residues. The CDR3 protein is CASCAGGQVTGELFF. In DNA, the CDR3 is TGTGCCAGCTGCGCCGGGGGACAGGTCACCGGGGAGCTGTTTTTT.

The chain employs TRBV14 and TRBJ1-4, with a weak D call TRBD1 (5 bases). Germline loops: CDR1 SGHDN, CDR2 FVKESK. There are 14 residues in the CDR3. V was trimmed by 6 bases and J by 6 bases, leaving 14 bases between them. In nucleotides, the CDR3 is TGTGCCAGCAGTGGCAGGGATCGGCATGAAAAACTGTTTTTT. Residues: CASSGRDRHEKLFF. The full variable domain, with the rest looked up from reference TRBV14 and TRBJ1-4, is EAGVTQFPSHSVIEKGQTVTLRCDPISGHDNLYWYRRVMGKEIKFLLHFVKESKQDESGMPNNRFLAERTGGTYSTLKVQPAELEDSGVYFCASSGRDRHEKLFFGSGTQLSVL.

The genes are TRBV3-1 (or the pseudogene TRBV3-2) and TRBJ2-7; D may be TRBD1 (6 bases). The germline CDR1 and CDR2 sequences are LGHDT and YNNKEL (reference sequence). This CDR3 spans 14 amino acids. V lost 4 bases and J 3 bases, leaving 13 bases between the germline ends. In DNA form, the CDR3 reads TGTGCCAGCAGCCTTACAGGGATAGGCTACGAGCAGTACTTC. This translates into CASSLTGIGYEQYF.

This clone was seen a handful of times. The chain joins TRBV6-6 to TRBJ2-7; unclear D gene. The germline V and J ends were trimmed by 8 bases and 1 base, with 9 bases remaining between them. The germline CDR1 and CDR2 sequences are MNHNY and SVGAGI (reference sequence). CDR3 length equals 12 residues. CDR3 bases: TGTGCCAGCGGTCCTTCGTCCTACGAGCAGTACTTC. It codes for CASGPSSYEQYF.

The chain employs TRBV2 and TRBJ2-7, with D perhaps matching TRBD1 (5 bases). Germline CDR1 reads SNHLY; CDR2 reads FYNNEI. Trimming stripped 3 bases from V and 3 bases from J, with 12 bases between. The CDR3 runs 14 residues. CDR3: CASSDGQGFYEQYF. As DNA, the CDR3 is TGTGCCAGCAGTGACGGGCAGGGCTTCTACGAGCAGTACTTC.